One and the same sample provided the 6 T cell receptor beta chains below, sequenced in a study of blood T cell repertoires in COVID-19. Only in-frame clones appear in the TCRdb table, and some are missing; sequencing was by immunoSEQ multiplex PCR. The sample has under 350,000 clones; roughly 90% are singletons. Source material: PBMCs or T cells enriched from blood (not recorded which). These receptors originate from a man aged 60-69 years who had recovered from COVID-19.

This clone is a singleton in its sample. The CDR3 DNA follows: TGTGCCAGCAGTCCCACGGACAGGAACACCGGGGAGCTGTTTTTT. This encodes CASSPTDRNTGELFF. The chain is built from TRBV6-5 and TRBJ2-2; D might be TRBD1 (6 bases). This CDR3 has 15 residues. Germline lookup yields CDR1 MNHEY and CDR2 SVGAGI. V dropped 5 bases and J dropped 1 base, with 11 bases sitting between them.

This sequence joins TRBV28 and TRBJ1-6, with TRBD1 identical over 9 bases. J was trimmed by 9 bases and V by 5 bases; bases with no gene match: 8. This CDR3 is 15 amino acids long. Germline assignment: CDR1 MDHEN and CDR2 SYDVKM. The CDR3 DNA follows: TGTGCCAGCAGTGAAAACAGGGGGCGTGGTTCACCCCTCCACTTT. Amino acid sequence: CASSENRGRGSPLHF. The entire variable domain, with the rest obtained from reference TRBV28 and TRBJ1-6, is as follows: DVKVTQSSRYLVKRTGEKVFLECVQDMDHENMFWYRQDPGLGLRLIYFSYDVKMKEKGDIPEGYSVSREKKERFSLILESASTNQTSMYLCASSENRGRGSPLHFGNGTRLTVT.

This clone was picked up a small number of times. The chain employs TRBV29-1 and TRBJ1-4; 7 bases match TRBD1. The germline V gene has CDR1 SQVTM and CDR2 ANQGSEA. J lost 7 bases, V lost 6 bases, and 8 bases had no gene match. The CDR3 runs 13 residues. In DNA form, the CDR3 reads TGCAGCGTAGACACAGGGGTTACTGAAAAACTGTTTTTT. Translated, it gives CSVDTGVTEKLFF.

The rearrangement uses TRBV5-4 and TRBJ2-7; D is possibly TRBD2 (6 bases). Germline assignment: CDR1 SGHNT and CDR2 YYREEE (reference sequence). V was cut by 4 bases and J by 2 bases, with 13 bases left in between. The CDR3 spans 14 residues. The CDR3 DNA sequence: TGTGCCAGCAGCAAGGAACTAGCAGCCTACGAGCAGTACTTC. Translation: CASSKELAAYEQYF.

The chain recombines TRBV5-1 with TRBJ1-2, with D possibly matching TRBD1 (6 bases). The CDR3 sequence is 15 residues long. Trimming took 0 bases from V and 3 from J, leaving 12 bases between them. CDR1 is SGHRS and CDR2 is YFSETQ in the germline V gene. The CDR3 region is CASSLEPDSHYGYTF. As DNA, the CDR3 is TGCGCCAGCAGCTTGGAACCGGACAGTCACTATGGCTACACCTTC.

This clone has only one observation. At one end the junction does not follow the germline gene, possibly because of a read error. Here the CDR3 reads CASSFPGGVDTGELFF. In DNA form, the CDR3 reads TGTGCTAGCAGCTTTCCTGGGGGCGTCGACACCGGGGAGCTGTTTTTT. The chain couples TRBV7-7 to TRBJ2-2; D is possibly TRBD1 (6 bases). CDR1 SSHAT and CDR2 FNYEAQ come from the germline V gene (reference sequence). The CDR3 has 16 amino acids. The whole variable domain, remainder taken from reference TRBV7-7 and TRBJ2-2, is GAGVSQSPRYKVTKRGQDVTLRCDPISSHATLYWYQQALGQGPEFLTYFNYEAQPDKSGLPSDRFSAERPEGSISTLTIQRTEQRDSAMYRCASSFPGGVDTGELFFGEGSRLTVL.